The next 4 T cell receptor beta chains were all read from a single sample in a study of T cell repertoires in cytomegalovirus infection. TCRdb used MiXCR to reprocess the reads, holding one entry per CDR3 protein. Of approximately 340,000 distinct CDR3 sequences listed, around 29% are singletons. Their antigens are not known. The sequencing here drew on cultured PBMCs, taken from culture after CMV antigen stimulation. These receptor sequences come from a human donor in good health (CMV status not recorded). Some clones in this sample may be carry-over from other donors' samples.

In this sample, this clonotype turned up a few times. The rearrangement links TRBV7-9 to TRBJ2-3; 11 bases map to TRBD2. CDR1 is SEHNR and CDR2 is FQNEAQ in the germline V gene (reference sequence). The CDR3 covers 16 residues. V gave up 5 bases and J gave up 2 bases; unmatched junction bases: 6. The CDR3 protein is CASSPLAGGNTDTQYF. Here the CDR3 DNA reads TGTGCCAGCAGCCCTTTAGCGGGAGGGAACACAGATACGCAGTATTTT. The full variable domain, its missing parts supplied by reference TRBV7-9 and TRBJ2-3, is DTGVSQNPRHKITKRGQNVTFRCDPISEHNRLYWYRQTLGQGPEFLTYFQNEAQLEKSRLLSDRFSAERPKGSFSTLEIQRTEQGDSAMYLCASSPLAGGNTDTQYFGPGTRLTVL.

In regard to this clonotype: Relative to the germline gene, one junction end is altered; a read error may explain this. The chain employs TRBV20-1 and TRBJ1-5; D is possibly TRBD1 (5 bases). In germline, CDR1 is DFQATT, CDR2 SNEGSKA (reference sequence). This CDR3 is 15 amino acids long. Here the CDR3 reads CSARDTAGWGQPQHF. The CDR3 DNA reads as TGCAGTGCCAGAGACACGGCAGGGTGGGGTCAGCCCCAGCATTTT.

The V gene is TRBV7-3, the J gene TRBJ2-2; TRBD1 aligns across 8 bases. Germline values: CDR1 SGHTA, CDR2 FQGTGA. The CDR3 runs 17 residues. V dropped 0 bases and J dropped 5; count of bases not matched to a gene: 8. CDR3 loop: CASSLTGTGVVTGELFF. CDR3 bases: TGTGCCAGCAGCTTAACCGGGACAGGTGTGGTTACCGGGGAGCTGTTTTTT.

This clonotype was seen many times. The chain employs TRBV10-3 and TRBJ1-2; perhaps TRBD1 as D (6 bases). Germline-derived CDR1 and CDR2 are ENHRY and SYGVKD. This CDR3 is built from 15 residues. V lost 0 bases to trimming and J lost 3 bases, with 11 bases between them. Here the CDR3 reads CAISESNRADYGYTF. Written as DNA, the CDR3 is TGTGCCATCAGTGAGTCGAACAGGGCTGACTATGGCTACACCTTC.